This T cell receptor (beta chain) was sequenced in a study of CD4 T cells in relation to SARS-CoV-2 and coronaviruses. Study information: ViraFEST: roughly 10-day antigen culture of PBMCs, then TCR beta CDR3 sequencing. Negative control cultures got HIV-1 Nef peptides or no peptide. Study-wide points: Monoreactive clones expanded significantly more to SARS-CoV-2 than crossreactive clones did.

As concerns this clone: Its cognate antigen is unknown.

Unexposed donor CD4+ T cells date from about 2011-2018, before the COVID-19 pandemic. After about 10 days of culture, CD4+ T cells were isolated. Fresh IL-2 medium replaced half the medium on days 3 and 7. Produced via immunoSEQ multiplex PCR; TCRdb's table is partial and in-frame only. The profile shows about 25,000 clones, less than 80% of them singletons. The germline gives CDR1 MNHEY, CDR2 SVGEGT. The length of the CDR3 is 19 residues. The trim removed 4 bases at V and 2 bases at J, leaving 20 bases unmatched. Sequencing used CD4+ T cells from PBMCs, cultured in vitro. The receptor was derived from a human donor in good health. V is TRBV6-2 or TRBV6-3 and J is TRBJ2-7, with 7 bases fitting TRBD2. CDR3 residues: CASSLRANSGRVLTYEQYF. CDR3 bases: TGTGCCAGCAGTTTGCGGGCGAATAGCGGGCGTGTGCTCACCTACGAGCAGTACTTC.